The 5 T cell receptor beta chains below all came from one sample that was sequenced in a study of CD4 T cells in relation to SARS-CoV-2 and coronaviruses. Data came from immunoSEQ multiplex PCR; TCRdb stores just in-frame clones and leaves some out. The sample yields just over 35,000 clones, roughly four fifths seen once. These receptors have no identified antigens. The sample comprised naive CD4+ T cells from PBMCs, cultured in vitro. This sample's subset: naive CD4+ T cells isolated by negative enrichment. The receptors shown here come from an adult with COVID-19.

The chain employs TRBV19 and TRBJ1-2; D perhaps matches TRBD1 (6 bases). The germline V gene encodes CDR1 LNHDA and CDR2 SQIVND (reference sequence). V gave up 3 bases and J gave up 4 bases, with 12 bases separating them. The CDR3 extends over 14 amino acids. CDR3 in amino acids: CASSMGAIGYGYTF. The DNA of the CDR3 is TGTGCCAGTAGTATGGGGGCTATTGGCTATGGCTACACCTTC.

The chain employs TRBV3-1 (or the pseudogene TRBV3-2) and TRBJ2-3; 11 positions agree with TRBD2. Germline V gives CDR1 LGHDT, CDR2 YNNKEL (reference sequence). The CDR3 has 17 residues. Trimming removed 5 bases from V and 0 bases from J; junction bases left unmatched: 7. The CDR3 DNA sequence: TGTGCCAGCAGCGAGATGACTAGCGGGGTCAGCACAGATACGCAGTATTTT. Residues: CASSEMTSGVSTDTQYF.

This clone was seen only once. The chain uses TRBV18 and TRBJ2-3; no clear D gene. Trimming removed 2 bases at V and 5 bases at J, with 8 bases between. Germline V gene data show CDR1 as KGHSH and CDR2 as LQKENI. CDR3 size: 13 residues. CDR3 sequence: CASSPGGQDTQYF. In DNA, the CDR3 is TGTGCCAGCTCACCAGGTGGGCAAGATACGCAGTATTTT.

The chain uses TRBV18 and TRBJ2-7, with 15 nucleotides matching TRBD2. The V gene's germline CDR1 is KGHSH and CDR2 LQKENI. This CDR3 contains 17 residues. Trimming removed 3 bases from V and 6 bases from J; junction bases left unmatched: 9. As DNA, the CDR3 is TGTGCCAGCTCACCTCCTAACTCGGGACTAGCGGGAGGCGAGCAGTACTTC. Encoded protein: CASSPPNSGLAGGEQYF.

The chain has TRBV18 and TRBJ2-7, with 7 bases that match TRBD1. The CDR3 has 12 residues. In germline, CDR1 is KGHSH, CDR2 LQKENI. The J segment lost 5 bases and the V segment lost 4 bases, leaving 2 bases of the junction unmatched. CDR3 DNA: TGTGCCAGCTCACAGGGGGCGAACGAGCAGTACTTC. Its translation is CASSQGANEQYF.